This TCR beta chain stems from a study of shared clonotypes between healthy human individuals. The germline gives CDR1 SGHTA, CDR2 FQGNSA. Deletions cut 2 bases from V and 1 base from J, with 18 bases between. This CDR3 is built from 17 residues. Libraries were prepared by immunoSEQ multiplex PCR; TCRdb keeps only in-frame clonotypes and omits some of them. Of 1,500,000 or so clones in the sample, more than 95% were seen once. The clonotype was recovered from a man aged 25 to 45 in good health. The rearrangement uses TRBV7-2 and TRBJ2-7; D is perhaps TRBD2 (6 bases). Sequenced input: naive CD4+ T cells sorted from blood. The subset here: CD45RA+ positively selected. The CDR3: CASSLLPHGTESYEQYF. For the CDR3, the DNA is TGTGCCAGCAGCTTACTACCCCATGGGACTGAGTCCTACGAGCAGTACTTC.